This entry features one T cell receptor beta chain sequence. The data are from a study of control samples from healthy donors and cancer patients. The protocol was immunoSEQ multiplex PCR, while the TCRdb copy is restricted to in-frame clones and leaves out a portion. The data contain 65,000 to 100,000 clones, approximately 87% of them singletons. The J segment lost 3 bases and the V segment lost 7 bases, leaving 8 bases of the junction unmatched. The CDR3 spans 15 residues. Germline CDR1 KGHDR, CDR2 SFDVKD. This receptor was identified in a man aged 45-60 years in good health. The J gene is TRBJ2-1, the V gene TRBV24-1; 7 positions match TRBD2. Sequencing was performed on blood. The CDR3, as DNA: TGTGCCACCAGCCGCCAGCGGGGCAACTACAATGAGCAGTTCTTC. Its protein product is CATSRQRGNYNEQFF.